A single count supports the clone carrying this TCR beta chain. The data stem from a study of CD8 T cells in Susac syndrome. In germline, CDR1 is MNHEY, CDR2 SMNVEV (reference sequence). The CDR3 contains 15 residues. J lost 6 bases, V lost 2 bases, and 5 bases had no gene match. Relapsing-remitting disease, either stable or active, was present in the multiple sclerosis controls, who were treatment-naive patients. It was negative isolation that provided the CD8+ and CD4+ T cells, whereas TEMRA cells were enriched by FACS. Random hexamers were used to reverse transcribe the RNA input (0.5 to 1 ug). In TCRdb, the immunoSEQ multiplex PCR reads were re-called with MiXCR into one record per CDR3 protein. The sample carries about 280,000 distinct CDR3 sequences, approximately 85% recorded once.

This receptor was identified in a human donor with multiple sclerosis. J is TRBJ2-3 and V is TRBV27, with TRBD1 matching over 10 bases. Material for sequencing was CD8+ T cells from PBMCs. DNA for the CDR3: TGTGCCAGCAGTTTAATGGGACAGGGGTGGGATACGCAGTATTTT. Translated: CASSLMGQGWDTQYF.